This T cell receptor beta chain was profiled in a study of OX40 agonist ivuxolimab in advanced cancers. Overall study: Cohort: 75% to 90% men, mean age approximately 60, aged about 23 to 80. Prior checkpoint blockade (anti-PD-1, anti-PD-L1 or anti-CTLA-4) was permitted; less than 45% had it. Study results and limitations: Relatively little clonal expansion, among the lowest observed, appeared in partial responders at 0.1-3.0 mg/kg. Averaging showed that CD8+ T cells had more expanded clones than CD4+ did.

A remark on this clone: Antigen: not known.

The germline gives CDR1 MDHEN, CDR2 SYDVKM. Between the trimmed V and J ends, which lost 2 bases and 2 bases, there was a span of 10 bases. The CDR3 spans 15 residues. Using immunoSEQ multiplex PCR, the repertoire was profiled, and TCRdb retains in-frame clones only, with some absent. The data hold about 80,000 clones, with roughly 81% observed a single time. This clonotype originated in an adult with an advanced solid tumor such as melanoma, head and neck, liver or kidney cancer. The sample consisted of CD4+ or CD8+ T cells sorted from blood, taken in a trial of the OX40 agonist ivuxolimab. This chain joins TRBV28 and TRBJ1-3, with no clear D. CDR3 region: CASSLKRFTGNTIYF. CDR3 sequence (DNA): TGTGCCAGCAGTTTAAAGAGGTTCACTGGAAACACCATATATTTT. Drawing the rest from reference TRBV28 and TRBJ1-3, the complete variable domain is DVKVTQSSRYLVKRTGEKVFLECVQDMDHENMFWYRQDPGLGLRLIYFSYDVKMKEKGDIPEGYSVSREKKERFSLILESASTNQTSMYLCASSLKRFTGNTIYFGEGSWLTVV.